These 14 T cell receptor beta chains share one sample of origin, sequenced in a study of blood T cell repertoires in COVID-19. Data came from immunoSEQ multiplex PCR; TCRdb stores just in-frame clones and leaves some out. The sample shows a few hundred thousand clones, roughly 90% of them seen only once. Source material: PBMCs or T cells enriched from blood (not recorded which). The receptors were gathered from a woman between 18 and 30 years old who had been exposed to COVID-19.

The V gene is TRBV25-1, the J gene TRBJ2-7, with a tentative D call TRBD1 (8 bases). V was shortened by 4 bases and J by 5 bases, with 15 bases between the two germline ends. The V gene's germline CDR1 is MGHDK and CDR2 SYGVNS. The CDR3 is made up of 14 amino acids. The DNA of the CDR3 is TGTGCCAGCAGTGTACCACAGGGGGGGAACGAGCAGTACTTC. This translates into CASSVPQGGNEQYF.

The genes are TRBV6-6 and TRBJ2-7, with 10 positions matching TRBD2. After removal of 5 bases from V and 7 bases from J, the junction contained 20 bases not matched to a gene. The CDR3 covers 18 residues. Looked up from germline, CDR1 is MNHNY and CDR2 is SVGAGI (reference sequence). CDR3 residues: CASSPRESSGGLMGEQYF. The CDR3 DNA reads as TGTGCCAGCAGTCCAAGGGAATCTAGCGGGGGCCTCATGGGTGAGCAGTACTTC.

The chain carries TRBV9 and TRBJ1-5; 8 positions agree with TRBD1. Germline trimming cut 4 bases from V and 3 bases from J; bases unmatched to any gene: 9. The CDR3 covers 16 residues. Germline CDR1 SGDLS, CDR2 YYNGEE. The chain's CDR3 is CASSYGQGAPNQPQHF. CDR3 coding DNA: TGTGCCAGCAGCTACGGACAGGGCGCCCCCAATCAGCCCCAGCATTTT.

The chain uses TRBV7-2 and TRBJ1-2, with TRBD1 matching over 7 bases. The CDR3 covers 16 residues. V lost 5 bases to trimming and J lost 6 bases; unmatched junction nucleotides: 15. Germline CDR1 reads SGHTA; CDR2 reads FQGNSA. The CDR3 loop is CASSPRITGVKNGYTF. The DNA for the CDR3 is TGTGCCAGCAGCCCCCGTATAACAGGGGTAAAGAATGGCTACACCTTC.

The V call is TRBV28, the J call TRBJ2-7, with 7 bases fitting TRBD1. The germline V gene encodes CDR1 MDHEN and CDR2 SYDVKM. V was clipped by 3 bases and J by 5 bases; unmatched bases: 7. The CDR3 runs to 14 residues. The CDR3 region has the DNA TGTGCCAGCAGTTTCCTACAGGGGATTAACGAGCAGTACTTC. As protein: CASSFLQGINEQYF.

The CDR3 bases are TGTGCCAGCAGGTTGCGGGATGAGCAGTTCTTC. Translating it yields CASRLRDEQFF. The rearrangement uses TRBV5-8 and TRBJ2-1, with D maybe TRBD2 (5 bases). CDR1 SGHTS and CDR2 YDEGEE come from the germline V gene. CDR3 length: 11 residues. The V end was cut by 5 bases, the J end by 8 bases, with 8 bases between.

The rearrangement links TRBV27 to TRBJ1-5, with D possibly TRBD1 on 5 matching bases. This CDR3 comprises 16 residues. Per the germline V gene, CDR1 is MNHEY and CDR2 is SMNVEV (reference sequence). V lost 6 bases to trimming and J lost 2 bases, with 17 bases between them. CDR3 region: CASSAYSKGGNQPQHF. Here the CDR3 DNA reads TGTGCCAGCAGCGCCTACTCGAAAGGGGGCAATCAGCCCCAGCATTTT.

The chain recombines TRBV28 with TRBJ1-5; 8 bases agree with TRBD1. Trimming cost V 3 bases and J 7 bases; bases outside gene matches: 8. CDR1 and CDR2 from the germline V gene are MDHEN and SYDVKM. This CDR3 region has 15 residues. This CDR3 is CASSFPRQGRQPQHF. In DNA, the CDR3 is TGTGCCAGCAGTTTCCCCCGACAGGGGAGGCAGCCCCAGCATTTT. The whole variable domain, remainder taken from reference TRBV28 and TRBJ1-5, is DVKVTQSSRYLVKRTGEKVFLECVQDMDHENMFWYRQDPGLGLRLIYFSYDVKMKEKGDIPEGYSVSREKKERFSLILESASTNQTSMYLCASSFPRQGRQPQHFGDGTRLSIL.

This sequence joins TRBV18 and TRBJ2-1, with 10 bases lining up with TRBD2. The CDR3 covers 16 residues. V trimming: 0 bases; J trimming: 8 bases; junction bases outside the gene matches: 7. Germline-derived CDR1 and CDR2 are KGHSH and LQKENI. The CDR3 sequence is CASSPPWASGSDEQFF. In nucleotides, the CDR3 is TGTGCCAGCTCACCACCGTGGGCTAGCGGGAGCGATGAGCAGTTCTTC.

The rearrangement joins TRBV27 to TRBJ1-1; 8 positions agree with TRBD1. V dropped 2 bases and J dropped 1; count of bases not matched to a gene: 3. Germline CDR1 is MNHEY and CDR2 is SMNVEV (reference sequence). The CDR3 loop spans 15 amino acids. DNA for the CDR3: TGTGCCAGCAGTTTAACTGGACAGGGGAACACTGAAGCTTTCTTT. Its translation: CASSLTGQGNTEAFF.

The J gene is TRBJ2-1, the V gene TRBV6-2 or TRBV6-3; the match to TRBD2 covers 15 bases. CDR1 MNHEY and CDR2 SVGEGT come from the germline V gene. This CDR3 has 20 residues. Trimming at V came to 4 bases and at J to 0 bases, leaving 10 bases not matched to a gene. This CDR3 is CASSFIPGTSGGYSYNEQFF. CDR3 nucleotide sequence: TGTGCCAGCAGTTTCATCCCCGGGACTAGCGGGGGGTACTCCTACAATGAGCAGTTCTTC.

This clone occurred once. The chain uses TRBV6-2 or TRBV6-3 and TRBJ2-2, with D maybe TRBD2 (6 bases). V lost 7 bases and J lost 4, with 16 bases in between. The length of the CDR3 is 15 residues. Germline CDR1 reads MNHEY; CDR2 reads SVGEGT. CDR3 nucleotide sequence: TGTGCCAGCACCCCTTGGAGGGTGACCACCGGGGAGCTGTTTTTT. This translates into CASTPWRVTTGELFF.

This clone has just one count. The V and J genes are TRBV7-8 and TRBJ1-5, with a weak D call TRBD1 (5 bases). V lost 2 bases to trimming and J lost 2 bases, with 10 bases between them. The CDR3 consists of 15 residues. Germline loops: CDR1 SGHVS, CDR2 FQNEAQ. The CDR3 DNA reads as TGTGCCAGCAGCTTACGGGGGAACGGCAATCAGCCCCAGCATTTT. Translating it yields CASSLRGNGNQPQHF.

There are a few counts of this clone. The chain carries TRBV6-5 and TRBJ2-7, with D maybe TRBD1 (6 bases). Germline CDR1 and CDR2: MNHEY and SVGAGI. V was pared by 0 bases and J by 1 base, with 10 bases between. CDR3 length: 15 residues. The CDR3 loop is CASSYSTGKSYEQYF. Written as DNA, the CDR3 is TGTGCCAGCAGTTACTCCACAGGGAAGTCCTACGAGCAGTACTTC.